This TCR beta chain was sequenced during a study of blood T cell repertoires in COVID-19. Overall study: Sites in the United States, Italy and Spain provided acute and convalescent COVID-19 samples. T cells, B-cell-depleted T cells, or PBMCs supplied cDNA or gDNA.

Patients at the Seattle site were enrolled during active infection and followed longitudinally. In the source study's methods: Using reference gene primer amplification, nucleated cell counts were estimated. Profiling relied on immunoSEQ multiplex PCR, and the TCRdb table lists in-frame clones only, not all of them. V and J calls and clone size are as listed in that table; D and trimming were resolved from the DNA. Of roughly 110,000 clones in the sample, about 85% were seen once. This clone has more than one count but fewer than ten. V lost 4 bases to trimming and J lost 0 bases, with 15 bases between them. From germline, CDR1 is SGDLS and CDR2 YYNGEE. The CDR3 extends over 16 amino acids.

The sequence derives from an older woman with COVID-19, enrolled during active disease. The sample was peripheral blood. This chain links TRBV9 with TRBJ2-3; no definite D call. The CDR3 nucleotides read TGTGCCAGCAGCCCCACCGTTAAGCCAAGCACAGATACGCAGTATTTT. This codes for CASSPTVKPSTDTQYF.